This TCR beta chain was sequenced during a study of cytomegalovirus exposure and HLA in healthy donors. Study-level results: TCR beta V- and J-gene trimming, according to a later analysis, was linked to a missense DCLRE1C variant. The listing of roughly 160 TCR beta chains classed them as cytomegalovirus-associated. Previously analyzed data showed that most TCR beta V segments were productive at a frequency of about 90% or about 30%. It was taken for granted in presence/absence analyses that sequencing depth across donors was roughly uniform.

Of note for this clone: As yet, its antigen is unknown.

A multiplex PCR was run with 60 Vbeta primers and 13 Jbeta primers. Clones were sequenced by immunoSEQ multiplex PCR, and TCRdb holds only the in-frame ones, with some missing. The data show about 85,000 clones, around two thirds seen once. The origin of this receptor is a man aged 25-40 years in good health and CMV-seronegative. Sequenced: PBMCs.

CDR3 nucleotide sequence: TGTGTCAAGCTACATTGGCGGGGACAAGAGACCCAGTACTTC. Protein: CVKLHWRGQETQYF. V and J are TRBV27 and TRBJ2-5; TRBD2 is a possible D gene (6 bases). CDR1 is MNHEY, CDR2 SMNVEV, per germline (reference sequence). This CDR3 contains 14 residues.